This passage covers 18 T cell receptor beta chains from one sample sequenced in a study of control samples from healthy donors and cancer patients. Clones were read by immunoSEQ multiplex PCR, and TCRdb kept only the in-frame ones, dropping some. Of around 80,000 clones in the sample, 70% to 90% were seen once. What was sequenced was blood. The receptors shown here come from a woman aged 45 to 65 in good health.

The J gene is TRBJ2-3, the V gene TRBV11-2; D might be TRBD1 or TRBD2, each matching 5 bases. The CDR3 loop spans 14 amino acids. Germline V gene sequence: CDR1 SGHAT, CDR2 FQNNGV. V was shortened by 6 bases and J by 2 bases, with 12 bases between the two germline ends. The CDR3 sequence: CASSRDHATDTQYF. The CDR3 DNA reads TGTGCCAGCAGTCGGGACCACGCCACAGATACGCAGTATTTT.

V usage is TRBV23-1 and J usage is TRBJ1-6, with D possibly being TRBD1 (6 bases). TRBV23-1 is sorted into the ORF group, with uncertain function. The CDR3 is 18 residues long. The V and J ends lost 0 bases and 2 bases respectively, with 14 bases between them. CDR3 bases: TGCGCCAGCAGTCAATCGGGGGGGGCTTTACCCTATAATTCACCCCTCCACTTT. Amino acids: CASSQSGGALPYNSPLHF.

The chain combines TRBV9 with TRBJ2-1, with a tentative D call TRBD1 (6 bases). Germline V gene data show CDR1 as SGDLS and CDR2 as YYNGEE. V lost 3 bases and J lost 4, with 17 bases in between. CDR3 size: 16 residues. The CDR3 region is CASSAYSRQGYNEQFF. CDR3 nucleotide sequence: TGTGCCAGCAGCGCCTACTCCCGTCAGGGGTACAATGAGCAGTTCTTC.

CDR3 residues: CASSSRDNQPQHF. DNA of the CDR3: TGTGCCAGCAGTTCCAGAGACAATCAGCCCCAGCATTTT. The chain uses TRBV6-5 and TRBJ1-5; D gene unclear. Deletions cut 4 bases from V and 3 bases from J, with 7 bases between. The CDR3 covers 13 residues. Germline V CDR1 and CDR2: MNHEY, SVGAGI.

This chain connects TRBV5-6 to TRBJ1-1; D gene uncertain. This CDR3 has 15 amino acids. CDR1 and CDR2 (germline): SGHDT, YYEEEE. Trimming shortened V by 4 bases and J by 6 bases, and 19 bases separated the two germline ends. The CDR3 nucleotides are TGTGCCAGCAGCGCCAAACAGTTGCATGGCGCTGAAGCTTTCTTT. Its translation: CASSAKQLHGAEAFF.

This clone was seen only a few times. This sequence joins TRBV2 and TRBJ2-1; TRBD2 matches 8 bases. Germline V gene lookup returns CDR1 SNHLY and CDR2 FYNNEI. The CDR3 has 15 residues. Trimming cost V 2 bases and J 7 bases; bases outside gene matches: 7. The CDR3 spells CASSETWGLGNEQFF. CDR3 in DNA: TGTGCCAGCAGTGAAACGTGGGGACTAGGGAATGAGCAGTTCTTC.

The chain links TRBV7-9 to TRBJ1-2; D unresolved. This CDR3 comprises 14 residues. Trimming left V 5 bases short and J 1 base short, with 11 bases between. Germline assignment: CDR1 SEHNR and CDR2 FQNEAQ (reference sequence). DNA of the CDR3: TGTGCCAGCAGCGCAATACAGATTAACTATGGCTACACCTTC. This sequence encodes CASSAIQINYGYTF.

The chain recombines TRBV7-9 with TRBJ1-6; 7 nucleotides match TRBD1. Germline V lookup: CDR1 SEHNR, CDR2 FQNEAQ (reference sequence). The CDR3 extends over 17 amino acids. The V segment lost 4 bases and the J segment 7 bases; nucleotides outside the gene matches: 13. CDR3 loop: CASSSSRETGDNSPLHF. The CDR3 DNA sequence: TGTGCCAGCAGCTCCAGCCGAGAAACAGGGGACAATTCACCCCTCCACTTT.

The V call is TRBV20-1, the J call TRBJ1-2; no clear D gene. This CDR3 comprises 11 residues. Germline CDR1 reads DFQATT; CDR2 reads SNEGSKA (reference sequence). The germline V and J ends were trimmed by 0 bases and 8 bases, with 7 bases remaining between them. Here the CDR3 reads CSARDLTGYTF. The CDR3 nucleotides read TGCAGTGCTAGAGATCTAACCGGCTACACCTTC.

The gene calls are TRBV18 and TRBJ1-4; D gene uncertain. Trimming shortened V by 3 bases and J by 0 bases, and 17 bases separated the two germline ends. The germline gives CDR1 KGHSH, CDR2 LQKENI. CDR3 length equals 18 residues. For the CDR3, the DNA is TGTGCCAGCTCACCGGGGTTTTCTAGGCGAGCAACTAATGAAAAACTGTTTTTT. The encoded protein is CASSPGFSRRATNEKLFF.

The chain uses TRBV24-1 and TRBJ2-7; the D gene is possibly TRBD1 (5 bases). Germline loops: CDR1 KGHDR, CDR2 SFDVKD. V was cut by 4 bases and J by 5 bases, with 23 bases left in between. The CDR3 has 17 amino acids. The CDR3 DNA sequence: TGTGCCACCAGTGACCCCCCCCGGGCCAGGGAAGATCACGAGCAGTACTTC. Translation: CATSDPPRAREDHEQYF.

This chain links TRBV20-1 with TRBJ2-3; 7 bases line up with TRBD1. The germline gives CDR1 DFQATT, CDR2 SNEGSKA (reference sequence). The length of the CDR3 is 13 residues. Trimming at V came to 3 bases and at J to 2 bases, leaving 2 bases not matched to a gene. CDR3 bases: TGCAGTGCTAGTGGACAGGTCACAGATACGCAGTATTTT. This translates into CSASGQVTDTQYF.

This sequence joins TRBV24-1 and TRBJ2-1; 9 nucleotides agree with TRBD1. J was trimmed by 6 bases and V by 4 bases; bases with no gene match: 9. The germline gives CDR1 KGHDR, CDR2 SFDVKD. The CDR3 covers 16 residues. The CDR3 nucleotides are TGTGCCACCAGTGACTCGGGACAGGGACTCCTCAATGAGCAGTTCTTC. Its protein is CATSDSGQGLLNEQFF.

The chain couples TRBV7-9 to TRBJ1-1; D not certain. This CDR3 contains 14 residues. V gave up 0 bases and J gave up 11 bases, with 16 bases separating them. Per the germline V gene, CDR1 is SEHNR and CDR2 is FQNEAQ (reference sequence). The CDR3 bases are TGTGCCAGCAGCTTAGCTTCGGCACAGCAGCGGGCTTTCTTT. It encodes CASSLASAQQRAFF.

The chain carries TRBV6-5 and TRBJ2-7; the D is unclear. This CDR3 has 13 amino acids. The V end was cut by 0 bases, the J end by 6 bases, with 9 bases between. From germline, CDR1 is MNHEY and CDR2 SVGAGI. This chain's CDR3 is CASSYSITSEQYF. The DNA of the CDR3 is TGTGCCAGCAGTTACTCGATAACAAGCGAGCAGTACTTC.

Remarks on this clone: Compared with germline, one end of the junction differs, possibly owing to a read error. The J gene is TRBJ2-4, the V gene TRBV2; tentative D call: TRBD1 (6 bases). Germline CDR1 and CDR2: SNHLY and FYNNEI. The CDR3 is 12 amino acids. This CDR3 reads CASSDPLQGIGF. As DNA, the CDR3 is TGTGCCAGCAGTGATCCTCTGCAGGGGATAGGTTTC.

The chain recombines TRBV9 with TRBJ1-3, with D unclear. The germline V gene encodes CDR1 SGDLS and CDR2 YYNGEE. Trimming took 4 bases from V and 4 from J, leaving 6 bases between them. This CDR3 region has 12 residues. This CDR3 is CASSKNGNTIYF. In DNA form, the CDR3 reads TGTGCCAGCAGCAAAAACGGAAACACCATATATTTT.

The genes are TRBV10-3 and TRBJ1-2, with 8 bases lining up with TRBD1. Germline CDR1 reads ENHRY; CDR2 reads SYGVKD. This CDR3 region has 14 residues. The V gene end was trimmed by 8 bases and the J gene end by 2 bases; junction bases not matched to a gene: 7. CDR3 DNA sequence: TGTGCCATCGGGGCCGGGACAGGAAACTATGGCTACACCTTC. Translation: CAIGAGTGNYGYTF.